This is a list of T cell receptor beta chains from one sample in a study of T cell responses to AZD1222 COVID-19 vaccine. Libraries were prepared by immunoSEQ multiplex PCR; TCRdb keeps only in-frame clonotypes and omits some of them. The table lists around 150,000 clones, 92% of them singletons. Material: peripheral blood, obtained on day 0 of MenACWY control vaccination. These receptors were taken from an adult in good health. Both conserved end residues are part of each CDR3. The D gene is left open where the match is weak. Size values are once, few and many counts, or a class for expanded clones, and some rows have none.

J | D | V | size | DNA | CDR3
TRBJ1-4 | - | TRBV18 | - | TGTGCCAGCTCACCGACAGCAACTAATGAAAAACTGTTTTTT | CASSPTATNEKLFF
TRBJ1-3 | TRBD1 | TRBV2 | - | TGTGCCAGCACCTTACAGGGGGCCGCTGGAAACACCATATATTTT | CASTLQGAAGNTIYF
TRBJ2-7 | - | TRBV3-1/TRBV3-2 | - | TGTGCCAGCAGCCAAGGACTAGGTGTCTACGAGCAGTACTTC | CASSQGLGVYEQYF
TRBJ1-2 | - | TRBV28 | once | TGTGCCAGCAGACTCCTTGGGTATGGCTACACCTTC | CASRLLGYGYTF
TRBJ2-7 | - | TRBV27 | - | TGTGCCAGCAGCCTAAACCTGGAGTCGAGCGAGCAGTACTTC | CASSLNLESSEQYF
TRBJ1-4 | - | TRBV14 | - | TGTGCCAGCAGCCCCCCCCCGCCAGGGCAAATTAATGAAAAACTGTTTTTT | CASSPPPPGQINEKLFF
TRBJ2-7 | - | TRBV30 | - | TGTGCCTGGAGTGTGGGGGGTAGCGGCCGCTACGAGCAGTACTTC | CAWSVGGSGRYEQYF
TRBJ2-1 | TRBD2 | TRBV27 | - | TGTGCCAGCAGTCCGCTTTCTGGACTAGCGGGAGTAAGGAATGAGCAGTTCTTC | CASSPLSGLAGVRNEQFF
TRBJ1-1 | - | TRBV9 | once | TGTGCCAGCAGCGTAGGTCCAGCGACCTCAGAAGCTTTCTTT | CASSVGPATSEAFF
TRBJ2-7 | - | TRBV29-1 | - | TGCAGCGTTGCCCGGGGTCAGGGCTTCGACGAGCAGTACTTC | CSVARGQGFDEQYF
TRBJ1-1 | - | TRBV20-1 | - | TGCAGTGCTAGTGGGGGGATGAACACTGAAGCTTTCTTT | CSASGGMNTEAFF
TRBJ2-1 | TRBD2 | TRBV30 | - | TGTGCCTGGAGTGTACTTATGACTAGCGGGAGTTGGAATGAGCAGTTCTTC | CAWSVLMTSGSWNEQFF
TRBJ2-6 | TRBD1 | TRBV28 | - | TGTGCCAGCAGTTTCCTAAGGGGGCGAGGGGCCAACGTCCTGACTTTC | CASSFLRGRGANVLTF
TRBJ2-3 | TRBD2 | TRBV28 | - | TGTGCCAGCAGTTTTGGACTAGCGGGCCAGTATTTT | CASSFGLAGQYF
TRBJ2-2 | TRBD2 | TRBV4-1 | - | TGCGCCAGCAGGTCACCGGGACTAGCGGGAGGGCCTCGCACCGGGGAGCTGTTTTTT | CASRSPGLAGGPRTGELFF
TRBJ2-5 | - | TRBV28 | - | TGTGCCAGCAGTTTAGGGCAGTGGGAGACCCAGTACTTC | CASSLGQWETQYF
TRBJ1-2 | - | TRBV2 | - | TGTGCCAGTCTGGACAACCCTAACTATGGCTACACCTTC | CASLDNPNYGYTF
TRBJ2-5 | TRBD2 | TRBV27 | - | TGTGCCAGCAGTCCAATAGCGGGAGGGGTGGAGACCCAGTACTTC | CASSPIAGGVETQYF
TRBJ2-3 | TRBD2 | TRBV4-3 | - | TGCGCCAGCAGCCAAGATGTGGGACTAGAATATACGCAGTATTTT | CASSQDVGLEYTQYF
TRBJ2-2 | - | TRBV27 | - | TGTGCCAGCAGTTTCACAGGACCCGGGGAGCTGTTTTTT | CASSFTGPGELFF
TRBJ1-4 | - | TRBV16 | - | TGTGCCAGCAGCCAATCCTCAAGTGAAAAACTGTTTTTT | CASSQSSSEKLFF
TRBJ2-3 | TRBD2 | TRBV2 | - | TGTGCCAGCAGTGTCGGCGGGAGGGCCACAGATACGCAGTATTTT | CASSVGGRATDTQYF
TRBJ1-2 | - | TRBV7-2 | - | TGTGCCAGCACCTCGTCCACAGGGAACTATGGCTACACCTTC | CASTSSTGNYGYTF
TRBJ2-1 | - | TRBV18 | - | TGTGCCAGCTCGCGGACGGCCTCCTACAATGAGCAGTTCTTC | CASSRTASYNEQFF
TRBJ2-1 | TRBD2 | TRBV30 | - | TGTGCCTGGAGCGCGGGAGCTCGGAATGAGCAGTTCTTC | CAWSAGARNEQFF
TRBJ2-1 | TRBD2 | TRBV27 | once | TGTGCCAGCAGAGCCCACGGGACTAGCGACAACAATGAGCAGTTCTTC | CASRAHGTSDNNEQFF
TRBJ1-6 | - | TRBV18 | - | TGTGCCAGCTCACCACAGGGGGAGGATAATTCACCCCTCCACTTT | CASSPQGEDNSPLHF
TRBJ2-3 | - | TRBV6-6 | - | TGTGCCAGCAGTTCCCCTCCGGATACGCAGTATTTT | CASSSPPDTQYF
TRBJ1-5 | - | TRBV28 | - | TGTGCCAGCACCCCGGAGTACAATCAGCCCCAGCATTTT | CASTPEYNQPQHF
TRBJ1-4 | - | TRBV3-1/TRBV3-2 | few | TGTGCCAGCAGCCGCGGGACAACTAATGAAAAACTGTTTTTT | CASSRGTTNEKLFF
TRBJ1-5 | - | TRBV6-1 | - | TGTGCCAGCAGTACCAACCCCGGGACATACCAGCCCCAGCATTTT | CASSTNPGTYQPQHF
TRBJ1-1 | - | TRBV7-2 | - | TGTGCCAGCAGCTTAGTGGAAATGAACACTGAAGCTTTCTTT | CASSLVEMNTEAFF
TRBJ1-6 | - | TRBV7-2 | - | TGTGCCAGCAGCTTAGCGGGCTACATGCCCTCAAGCTCCTATAATTCACCCCTCCACTTT | CASSLAGYMPSSSYNSPLHF
TRBJ2-7 | - | TRBV5-5 | - | TGTGCCAGCAGCTTGGTGGACGGCTACGAGCAGTACTTC | CASSLVDGYEQYF
TRBJ1-2 | TRBD1 | TRBV5-1 | few | TGCGCCAGCAGCTTGGCCGGGACAGGGGGTGGCTACACCTTC | CASSLAGTGGGYTF
TRBJ1-2 | - | TRBV24-1 | - | TGTGCCACCAGTGACCCTGCGACAAGTGGGGATTGGCGTGGCTACACCTTC | CATSDPATSGDWRGYTF
TRBJ1-6 | - | TRBV30 | once | TGTGCCTGGGGACAGCCGTTGAGCTCCTATAATTCACCCCTCCACTTT | CAWGQPLSSYNSPLHF
TRBJ2-6 | - | TRBV7-8 | few | TGTGCCAGCAGCTTAACGAGTGGGTTCTCTGGGGCCAACGTCCTGACTTTC | CASSLTSGFSGANVLTF
TRBJ2-7 | - | TRBV6-2/TRBV6-3 | - | TGTGCCAGCAGCCCGCCCTCCGTGGCGCGAGGGGACTTC | CASSPPSVARGDF
TRBJ1-4 | TRBD1 | TRBV9 | - | TGTGCCAGCAGCGTAGTTCCAGGGGGAACAGAAAAACTGTTTTTT | CASSVVPGGTEKLFF
TRBJ1-5 | - | TRBV4-1 | - | TGCGCCAGCAGTTACACCCCAGGGAGCAATCAGCCCCAGCATTTT | CASSYTPGSNQPQHF
TRBJ2-7 | TRBD2 | TRBV3-1/TRBV3-2 | once | TGTGCCAGCAGCCAACCTAGCGGCCGCGAGCAGTACTTC | CASSQPSGREQYF
TRBJ2-7 | TRBD2 | TRBV27 | - | TGTGCCAGCAGCCTACCCTCCGTGGAGCGGGAGAGAAGGCACGAGCAGTACTTC | CASSLPSVERERRHEQYF
TRBJ2-1 | TRBD1 | TRBV27 | - | TGTGCCAGCAGCAGGGGGGACAGGGCCATACGGGGTGAGCAGTTCTTC | CASSRGDRAIRGEQFF
TRBJ2-1 | TRBD2 | TRBV18 | - | TGTGCCAGCTCACCACCGACTAGCGGGAGTCTTGAGCAGTTCTTC | CASSPPTSGSLEQFF
TRBJ1-6 | - | TRBV6-1 | - | TGTGCCAGCAGTGAATGGAGGCCGGGGAATTCACCCCTCCACTTT | CASSEWRPGNSPLHF
TRBJ2-3 | - | TRBV28 | - | TGTGCCAGCAGGATCAGGTTTTTGACTAGCACAGATACGCAGTATTTT | CASRIRFLTSTDTQYF
TRBJ2-5 | - | TRBV4-3 | - | TGCGCCAGCAGCCTTAGCTCTATTAGCGGAGAGACCCAGTACTTC | CASSLSSISGETQYF
TRBJ2-7 | TRBD1 | TRBV19 | - | TGTGCCAGTAGTTTTGACGTGACAGGGGGCGGCCGCATCTCCTACGAGCAGTACTTC | CASSFDVTGGGRISYEQYF
TRBJ2-5 | TRBD1 | TRBV5-1 | - | TGCGCCAGCAGCTTGGTGGGGACAGACATACAAGAGACCCAGTACTTC | CASSLVGTDIQETQYF
TRBJ1-4 | - | TRBV9 | - | TGTGCCAGCAGCGTAGCCAGAGGGGGAAATAATGAAAAACTGTTTTTT | CASSVARGGNNEKLFF
TRBJ1-1 | - | TRBV9 | - | TGTGCCAGCAGCCCCGGACAGAGGTACACTGAAGCTTTCTTT | CASSPGQRYTEAFF
TRBJ2-7 | TRBD1 | TRBV11-1 | - | TGTGCCAGCAGCTTGGACAGGGGTGAGGCGCAGTACTTC | CASSLDRGEAQYF
TRBJ1-2 | - | TRBV19 | - | TGTGCCAGTAGTAACCCAGGATATAACTATGGCTACACCTTC | CASSNPGYNYGYTF
TRBJ1-2 | TRBD1 | TRBV7-9 | - | TGTGCCAGCAGCTTAGGACAGGGGGGCTATGGCTACACCTTC | CASSLGQGGYGYTF
TRBJ2-7 | TRBD1 | TRBV11-3 | once | TGTGCCAGCAGCTTAGTATGGACAGGGGTCTCCTACGAGCAGTACTTC | CASSLVWTGVSYEQYF
TRBJ1-1 | - | TRBV19 | once | TGTGCCAGTAGGCCATGGACGGTGAACACTGAAGCTTTCTTT | CASRPWTVNTEAFF
TRBJ1-2 | - | TRBV9 | - | TGTGCCAGCACCCGGTCGGGATCAGGGGACTATGGCTACACCTTC | CASTRSGSGDYGYTF
TRBJ1-3 | - | TRBV19 | - | TGTGCCAGTAGTACACCTACAGGAGCAACTGGAAACACCATATATTTT | CASSTPTGATGNTIYF
TRBJ2-5 | TRBD2 | TRBV15 | - | TGTGCCACCAGCAGAGCTGGGACTAGCCTTCGGGGCACCCAGTACTTC | CATSRAGTSLRGTQYF